The rows below give T cell receptor beta chains drawn from one sample of a study of beta chain features in type 1 diabetes. TCRdb's copy holds only in-frame clones and misses some; the assay was immunoSEQ multiplex PCR. Counted here are approximately 150,000 clones, roughly 60% occurring once; the ten biggest clones make up about 0.1%. The sequenced sample consisted of naive CD4+ T cells from blood. The receptors here all came from a man younger than 40 with type 1 diabetes. Each CDR3 is given with its conserved first and last residue. A D gene is named only where the DNA matches it firmly. Some rows mark clone size as missing; the rest say once, few, many or name a class of expanded clone.

v_gene	j_gene	d_gene	abundance	CDR3aa	CDR3nt
TRBV20-1	TRBJ2-3	-	once	CSASRDTQYF	TGCAGTGCTAGCCGGGATACGCAGTATTTT
TRBV29-1	TRBJ1-1	-	few	CSGSTVNTEAFF	TGCAGCGGATCCACGGTGAACACTGAAGCTTTCTTT
TRBV7-9	TRBJ1-1	-	-	CASSLVGMEAFF	TGTGCCAGCAGCTTAGTCGGGATGGAAGCTTTCTTT
TRBV9	TRBJ2-5	-	-	CASSVAPTGEETQYF	TGTGCCAGCAGCGTGGCGCCTACGGGGGAAGAGACCCAGTACTTC
TRBV20-1	TRBJ2-1	-	few	CSATFEQFF	TGCAGTGCCACTTTTGAGCAGTTCTTC
TRBV7-9	TRBJ2-5	-	-	CASSRDNQETQYF	TGTGCCAGCAGCCGGGACAACCAAGAGACCCAGTACTTC
TRBV29-1	TRBJ2-7	TRBD1	few	CSVEPDRGLYEQYF	TGCAGCGTTGAACCCGACAGGGGCCTTTACGAGCAGTACTTC
TRBV29-1	TRBJ2-5	-	few	CSAPAPGNQETQYF	TGCAGCGCCCCTGCCCCAGGGAACCAAGAGACCCAGTACTTC
TRBV23-1	TRBJ1-6	TRBD1	-	CASERMGTDNSPLHF	TGCGCCAGCGAGAGGATGGGGACAGACAATTCACCCCTCCACTTT
TRBV4-3	TRBJ2-7	-	few	CASSQDAGYEQYF	TGCGCCAGCAGCCAAGATGCGGGCTACGAGCAGTACTTC
TRBV23-1	TRBJ1-2	-	-	CASSPPDSDTF	TGCGCCAGCAGTCCACCGGATTCGGACACCTTC
TRBV15	TRBJ1-1	-	once	CATSLRFSSTEAFF	TGTGCCACCAGCCTCCGTTTTAGTAGCACTGAAGCTTTCTTT
TRBV25-1	TRBJ2-1	-	few	CASSEYSPAGHEQFF	TGTGCCAGCAGTGAATACTCGCCAGCGGGCCATGAGCAGTTCTTC
TRBV7-9	TRBJ1-3	TRBD1	-	CASSSSGQGVSGNTIYF	TGTGCCAGCAGCTCCTCGGGACAGGGGGTCTCTGGAAACACCATATATTTT
TRBV27	TRBJ1-2	TRBD1	-	CASSVGQGRGYTF	TGTGCCAGCAGTGTGGGACAGGGACGTGGCTACACCTTC
TRBV5-6	TRBJ2-1	TRBD1	-	CASSLEGAIIF	TGTGCCAGCAGCTTGGAGGGGGCCATAATCTTC